This TCR beta chain is drawn from a study of metastatic and nonmetastatic thyroid tumors. The wider study: Repertoire data that came from the blood and tumor or nodule tissue of malignant and benign thyroid patients were compared.

This clone was seen a handful of times. Its antigen is undetermined. Study observations and caveats: It was reported that TCR beta diversity was significantly higher in malignant thyroid tumors than benign nodules, in blood and tumor.

In the source study's methods: It was from CDR3 differences across clinicopathological groups that a distant-metastasis classifier for papillary thyroid cancer was built. TCRdb reprocessed the PCR reads via MiXCR. In this record, the V and J calls reflect TCRdb's handling and not the investigators' own analysis. The data show around 20,000 clones, 22% seen once. Thyroid surgery took place with no prior treatment in any patient. CDR1 is ENHRY and CDR2 is SYGVKD in the germline V gene. V lost 5 bases to trimming and J lost 5 bases; unmatched junction nucleotides: 3. CDR3 length equals 13 residues. The specimen was adjacent normal tissue. The receptor comes from a female donor with papillary thyroid cancer or a benign thyroid nodule (not recorded which). Some clones in this sample may be carry-over from other donors' samples. V gene TRBV10-3 combines with J gene TRBJ1-2; 9 bases agree with TRBD1. The CDR3 here is CAISWGTGYGYTF. In nucleotides, the CDR3 is TGTGCCATCAGTTGGGGGACAGGGTATGGCTACACCTTC.